Shown below are 18 T cell receptor beta chains from a single sample sequenced in a study of CD8 T cells in ankylosing spondylitis. TCRdb used MiXCR to reprocess the 5' RACE reads, holding one entry per CDR3 protein. The sample lists 350,000 or so distinct CDR3 sequences; roughly 14% were seen once. Sequences were obtained from blood, either unsorted or a sorted T cell fraction (not recorded which). The receptor source for this set is a male donor with ankylosing spondylitis or in good health (not recorded which).

This chain connects TRBV7-9 to TRBJ2-3; D is possibly TRBD2 (6 bases). The CDR3 has 17 residues. Germline CDR1 SEHNR, CDR2 FQNEAQ (reference sequence). V was cut by 2 bases and J by 6 bases, with 21 bases left in between. CDR3: CASSLSVGTPEGDTQYF. The DNA of the CDR3 is TGTGCCAGCAGCTTATCAGTAGGGACTCCGGAGGGGGATACGCAGTATTTT.

This clonotype has just a few counts. J is TRBJ2-3 and V is TRBV9, with TRBD1 identical over 7 bases. This CDR3 has 14 residues. CDR1 is SGDLS, CDR2 YYNGEE, per germline. The J segment lost 2 bases and the V segment lost 5 bases, leaving 5 bases of the junction unmatched. Written as DNA, the CDR3 is TGTGCCAGCAGTAAAGGGGGCCTCACAGATACGCAGTATTTT. It encodes CASSKGGLTDTQYF.

This clonotype was seen repeatedly, ten times or more. The V gene is TRBV5-1, the J gene TRBJ2-1; a weak D match, TRBD1 (5 bases). Deletions cut 1 base from V and 7 bases from J, with 15 bases between. The CDR3 runs 15 residues. Germline V CDR1 and CDR2: SGHRS, YFSETQ. CDR3 loop: CASSLSRVQVNEQFF. In DNA form, the CDR3 reads TGCGCCAGCAGCTTGTCCCGGGTACAGGTAAATGAGCAGTTCTTC. The full variable domain, in which reference TRBV5-1 and TRBJ2-1 provide the parts outside the CDR3, is KAGVTQTPRYLIKTRGQQVTLSCSPISGHRSVSWYQQTPGQGLQFLFEYFSETQRNKGNFPGRFSGRQFSNSRSEMNVSTLELGDSALYLCASSLSRVQVNEQFFGPGTRLTVL.

This clonotype was picked up a small number of times. The genes are TRBV7-2 and TRBJ2-1, with a possible D match to TRBD2 (6 bases). The CDR3 is 16 amino acids. Looked up from germline, CDR1 is SGHTA and CDR2 is FQGNSA. The V and J ends lost 0 bases and 0 bases respectively, with 9 bases between them. CDR3 coding DNA: TGTGCCAGCAGCTTAGCGTGGGGGGACTCCTACAATGAGCAGTTCTTC. Residues: CASSLAWGDSYNEQFF.

This clonotype was seen only a few times. CDR3 sequence (DNA): TGCAGTGCTACCGACAGAAAAAACATTCAGTACTTC. Protein sequence: CSATDRKNIQYF. The V and J genes are TRBV20-1 and TRBJ2-4; a weak D match, TRBD1 (5 bases). V was clipped by 4 bases and J by 4 bases, with 8 bases between them. The V gene's germline CDR1 is DFQATT and CDR2 SNEGSKA (reference sequence). The CDR3 consists of 12 residues.

The chain employs TRBV11-2 and TRBJ2-1; 13 nucleotides agree with TRBD2. V was clipped by 1 base and J by 8 bases; unmatched bases: 5. In germline, CDR1 is SGHAT, CDR2 FQNNGV. The CDR3 totals 16 residues. CDR3 amino acids: CASSLGTSGGGHEQFF. Written as DNA, the CDR3 is TGTGCCAGCAGCTTAGGAACTAGCGGGGGGGGACATGAGCAGTTCTTC.

J is TRBJ2-7 and V is TRBV3-1, with unresolved D. Looked up from germline, CDR1 is LGHDT and CDR2 is YNNKEL (reference sequence). This CDR3 spans 13 amino acids. V lost 4 bases and J lost 5, with 12 bases in between. Here the CDR3 reads CASSLWGLNEQYF. In nucleotides, the CDR3 is TGTGCCAGCAGCCTCTGGGGTCTCAACGAGCAGTACTTC.

This clonotype was seen a handful of times. The V call is TRBV5-1, the J call TRBJ1-1, with D unresolved. The germline gives CDR1 SGHRS, CDR2 YFSETQ. This CDR3 contains 14 residues. Trimming cost V 4 bases and J 0 bases, with 10 bases left between them. CDR3 nucleotide sequence: TGCGCCAGCAGCGGGCCGGGAGTGAACACTGAAGCTTTCTTT. It specifies CASSGPGVNTEAFF.

Ten or more counts support this clonotype. The chain recombines TRBV5-6 with TRBJ1-1; D remains ambiguous. The V gene lost 6 bases and the J gene lost 4 bases, with 22 bases spanning the gap. The CDR3 consists of 16 residues. The germline gives CDR1 SGHDT, CDR2 YYEEEE. The CDR3 DNA follows: TGTGCCAGCACCTCGGGCACGGGAGGGTTTCGCACTGAAGCTTTCTTT. This codes for CASTSGTGGFRTEAFF.

The V call is TRBV12-3 or TRBV12-4, the J call TRBJ2-6, with 8 bases lining up with TRBD1. V shed 4 bases, J shed 4 bases, and the junction held 6 bases outside the gene matches. CDR3 length: 16 residues. The CDR3 region has the DNA TGTGCCAGCAGTTCCCGGACAGGGTTCGGGGCCAACGTCCTGACTTTC. Translated, it gives CASSSRTGFGANVLTF.

This rearrangement joins TRBV11-2 to TRBJ2-5; tentatively, D is TRBD1 (6 bases). V was pared by 4 bases and J by 1 base, with 13 bases between. The CDR3 covers 15 residues. Looked up from germline, CDR1 is SGHAT and CDR2 is FQNNGV. CDR3 residues: CASSSYREPQETQYF. The CDR3 coding sequence is TGTGCCAGCAGCTCATACAGGGAACCCCAAGAGACCCAGTACTTC. Complete variable domain (other parts from reference TRBV11-2 and TRBJ2-5): EAGVAQSPRYKIIEKRQSVAFWCNPISGHATLYWYQQILGQGPKLLIQFQNNGVVDDSQLPKDRFSAERLKGVDSTLKIQPAKLEDSAVYLCASSSYREPQETQYFGPGTRLLVL.

This clonotype has a handful of counts. The chain couples TRBV6-1 to TRBJ1-6, with 7 bases identical to TRBD1. V shed 1 base and J 7 bases; nucleotides not matched to a gene: 7. The germline gives CDR1 MNHNS, CDR2 SASEGT. This CDR3 has 16 residues. DNA for the CDR3: TGTGCCAGCAGTGAAGAGGGCAGGGGGTACAATTCACCCCTCCACTTT. It codes for CASSEEGRGYNSPLHF.

Comments on this clonotype: It may be a read error: a sequence one base away is much more abundant. The chain has TRBV9 and TRBJ2-2; 8 bases match TRBD1. Unmatched junction bases numbered 4, after V lost 4 bases and J lost 5 bases. Germline-derived CDR1 and CDR2 are SGDLS and YYNGEE. The CDR3 has 14 amino acids. CDR3 amino acids: CASSRQGKTGELFF. CDR3 nucleotides: TGTGCCAGCAGCCGACAGGGGAAGACCGGGGAGCTGTTTTTT.

This clonotype was found a few times. The chain combines TRBV20-1 with TRBJ2-3, with 12 nucleotides matching TRBD2. After removal of 3 bases from V and 5 bases from J, the junction contained 15 bases not matched to a gene. CDR1 is DFQATT and CDR2 is SNEGSKA in the germline V gene (reference sequence). The CDR3 is 18 residues long. The CDR3 is CSASLAGGPDFTRDTQYF. The CDR3 region has the DNA TGCAGTGCTAGCCTAGCGGGAGGGCCGGATTTTACCCGAGATACGCAGTATTTT.

The chain has TRBV12-3 or TRBV12-4 and TRBJ2-2; 10 nucleotides line up with TRBD2. This CDR3 has 16 residues. J lost 7 bases, V lost 3 bases, and 8 bases had no gene match. CDR3 protein: CASSLNKGLAFGELFF. The CDR3 nucleotides are TGTGCCAGCAGTTTGAACAAGGGACTAGCGTTCGGGGAGCTGTTTTTT.

This clonotype showed up just a few times. This rearrangement joins TRBV5-1 to TRBJ2-2, with 10 bases that match TRBD2. Germline CDR1 reads SGHRS; CDR2 reads YFSETQ. The CDR3 has 17 residues. With V trimmed by 3 bases and J by 0 bases, 5 bases remained unmatched. The CDR3, as DNA: TGCGCCAGCAGCTCAAGCGGGGGGGCCACGAACACCGGGGAGCTGTTTTTT. Amino acids: CASSSSGGATNTGELFF.

This chain links TRBV6-1 with TRBJ1-6; 7 positions match TRBD1. Germline V lookup: CDR1 MNHNS, CDR2 SASEGT. This CDR3 region has 17 residues. V lost 6 bases, J lost 0 bases, and 8 bases stayed unmatched. DNA for the CDR3: TGTGCCAGCAGGTCCCGACAGGGCAGCTCCTATAATTCACCCCTCCACTTT. It yields the protein CASRSRQGSSYNSPLHF.

This clonotype has just a few counts. The V and J genes are TRBV20-1 and TRBJ2-3; TRBD2 agrees at 12 bases. CDR3 size: 17 residues. V was clipped by 2 bases and J by 4 bases; unmatched bases: 10. Germline lookup yields CDR1 DFQATT and CDR2 SNEGSKA (reference sequence). The CDR3 spells CSARFGLAGGIADTQYF. In DNA form, the CDR3 reads TGCAGTGCTAGATTTGGGCTAGCGGGAGGGATCGCAGATACGCAGTATTTT.